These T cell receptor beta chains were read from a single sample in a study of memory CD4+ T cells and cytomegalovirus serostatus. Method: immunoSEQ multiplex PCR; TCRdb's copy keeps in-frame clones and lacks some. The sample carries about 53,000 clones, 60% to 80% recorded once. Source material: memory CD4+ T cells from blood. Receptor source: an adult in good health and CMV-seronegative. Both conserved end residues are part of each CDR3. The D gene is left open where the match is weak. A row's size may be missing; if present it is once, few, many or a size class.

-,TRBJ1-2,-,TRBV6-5,TGTGCCAGCAGTCAAGGTGGCCAGTCTAACTATGGCTACACCTTC,CASSQGGQSNYGYTF
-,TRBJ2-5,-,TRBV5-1,TGCGCCAGCAGCTTGGGGGGGTCCACGGAGACCCAGTACTTC,CASSLGGSTETQYF
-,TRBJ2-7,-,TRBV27,TGTGCCAGCAGGATAAATAATAGTCCCTACGAGCAGTACTTC,CASRINNSPYEQYF
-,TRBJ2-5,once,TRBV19,TGTGCCAGTAGTATAGATGATGGGTTGCCCCAGTACTTC,CASSIDDGLPQYF
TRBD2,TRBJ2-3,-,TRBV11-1,TGTGCCAGCAGCTTAGGGACTAGCGGATATACGCAGTATTTT,CASSLGTSGYTQYF
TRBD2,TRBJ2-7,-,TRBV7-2,TGTGCCAGCAGCTTAGGGGGGTACGGGGGAGGGCCCAACGAGCAGTACTTC,CASSLGGYGGGPNEQYF
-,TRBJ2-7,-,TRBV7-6,TGTGCCAGCAGCCCAATTCGGGGAGGGGGTTCCGAGCAGTACTTC,CASSPIRGGGSEQYF
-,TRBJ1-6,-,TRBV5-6,TGTGCCAGCAGCTTGGGGGCGGGCGATAATTCACCCCTCCACTTT,CASSLGAGDNSPLHF
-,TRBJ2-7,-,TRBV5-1,TGCGCCAGCAGCTTGGCTACAGCCCGAACCAAATCCTACGAGCAGTACTTC,CASSLATARTKSYEQYF
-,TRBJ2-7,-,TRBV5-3,TGTGCCAGAAGCCCCGGAGGGGGGGACTCCTACGAGCAGTACTTC,CARSPGGGDSYEQYF
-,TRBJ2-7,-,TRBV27,TGTGCCAGCAGTTTTGCCTTTGTCCACGAGCAGTACTTC,CASSFAFVHEQYF
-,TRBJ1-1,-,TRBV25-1,TGTGCCAGCAGTGCCAGGGCTGCGAACACTGAAGCTTTCTTT,CASSARAANTEAFF
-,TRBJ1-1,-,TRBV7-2,TGTGCCAGCAGCGCTTACCTCAGGGGAGGCACTGAAGCTTTCTTT,CASSAYLRGGTEAFF
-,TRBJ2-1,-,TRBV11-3,TGTGCCAGCAGCTTTGGGGATTCGAATGAGCAGTTCTTC,CASSFGDSNEQFF
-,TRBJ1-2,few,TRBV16,TGTGCCAGCAGCCAATCTAATCAGGGGCGCTACACCTTC,CASSQSNQGRYTF
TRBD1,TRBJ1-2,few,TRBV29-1,TGCAGCGTTGGCAGTGGACAGGCAGCCCGGACCTTC,CSVGSGQAARTF
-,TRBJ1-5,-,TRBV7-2,TGTGCCAGCAGCTGGTCGGGACACACCAATCAGCCCCAGCATTTT,CASSWSGHTNQPQHF